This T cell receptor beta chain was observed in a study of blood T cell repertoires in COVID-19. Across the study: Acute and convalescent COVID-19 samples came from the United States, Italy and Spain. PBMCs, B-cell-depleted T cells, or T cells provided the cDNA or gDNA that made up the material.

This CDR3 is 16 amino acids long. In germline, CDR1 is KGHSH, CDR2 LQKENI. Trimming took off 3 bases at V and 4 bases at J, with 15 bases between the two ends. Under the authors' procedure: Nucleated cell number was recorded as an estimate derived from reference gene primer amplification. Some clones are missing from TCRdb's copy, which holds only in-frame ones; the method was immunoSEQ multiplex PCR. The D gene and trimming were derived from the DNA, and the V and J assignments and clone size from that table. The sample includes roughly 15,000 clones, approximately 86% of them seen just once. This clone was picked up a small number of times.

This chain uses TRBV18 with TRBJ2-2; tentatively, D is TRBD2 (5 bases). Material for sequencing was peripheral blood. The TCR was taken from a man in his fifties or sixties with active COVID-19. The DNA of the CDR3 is TGTGCCAGCTCACCGAACGGAGGACGGTCCACCGGGGAGCTGTTTTTT. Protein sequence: CASSPNGGRSTGELFF.